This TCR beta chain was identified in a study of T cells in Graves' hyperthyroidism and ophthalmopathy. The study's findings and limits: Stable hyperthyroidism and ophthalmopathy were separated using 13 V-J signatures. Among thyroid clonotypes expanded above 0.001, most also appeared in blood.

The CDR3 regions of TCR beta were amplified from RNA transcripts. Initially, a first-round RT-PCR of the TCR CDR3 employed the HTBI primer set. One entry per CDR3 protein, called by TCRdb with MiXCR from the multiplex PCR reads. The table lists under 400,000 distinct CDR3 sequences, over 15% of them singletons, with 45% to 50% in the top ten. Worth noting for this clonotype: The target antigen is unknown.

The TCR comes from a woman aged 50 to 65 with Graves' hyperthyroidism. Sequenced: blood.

CDR3 region: CASSLAVGGGAGNTEAFF. Here the CDR3 DNA reads TGCGCCAGCAGCTTGGCGGTAGGAGGGGGCGCGGGGAACACTGAAGCTTTCTTT. This chain connects TRBV5-1 to TRBJ1-1; 7 bases line up with TRBD1. This CDR3 has 18 residues. V lost 0 bases, J lost 1 base, and 12 bases stayed unmatched. Looked up from germline, CDR1 is SGHRS and CDR2 is YFSETQ.